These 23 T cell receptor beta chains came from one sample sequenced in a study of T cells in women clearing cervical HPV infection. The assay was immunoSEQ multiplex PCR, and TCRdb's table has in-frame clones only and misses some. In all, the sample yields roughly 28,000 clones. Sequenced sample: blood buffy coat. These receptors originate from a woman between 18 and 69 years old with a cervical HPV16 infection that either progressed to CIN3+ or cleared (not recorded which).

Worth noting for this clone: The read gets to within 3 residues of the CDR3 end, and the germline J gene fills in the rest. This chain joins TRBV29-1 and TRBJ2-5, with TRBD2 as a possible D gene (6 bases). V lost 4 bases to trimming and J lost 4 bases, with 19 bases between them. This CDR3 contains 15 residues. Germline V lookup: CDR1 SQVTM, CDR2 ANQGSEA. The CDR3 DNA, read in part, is TGCAGCGTTGGGGACTGGAGGCGGATAACAGAGACC. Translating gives CSVGDWRRITET. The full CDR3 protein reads CSVGDWRRITETQYF.

Here the CDR3 reads CSARLSGAQETQYF. The covered CDR3 bases are TGCAGTGCTAGGCTTAGTGGGGCCCAAGAGACC. The rearrangement joins TRBV20-1 to TRBJ2-5; D might be TRBD1 (5 bases). The read ends 3 residues shy of where the CDR3 ends; the end is completed using the germline J gene. V shed 3 bases and J shed 1 base, with 12 bases lying between them. This CDR3 has 14 residues. CDR1 DFQATT and CDR2 SNEGSKA come from the germline V gene (reference sequence).

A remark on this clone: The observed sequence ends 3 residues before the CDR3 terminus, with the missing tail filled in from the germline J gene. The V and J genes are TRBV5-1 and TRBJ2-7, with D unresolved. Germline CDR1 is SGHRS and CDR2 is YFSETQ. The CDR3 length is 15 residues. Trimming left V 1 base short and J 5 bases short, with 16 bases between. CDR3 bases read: TGCGCCAGCAGCTTGAATGCGCGGCGGATCGACGAG. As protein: CASSLNARRIDE. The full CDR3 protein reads CASSLNARRIDEQYF.

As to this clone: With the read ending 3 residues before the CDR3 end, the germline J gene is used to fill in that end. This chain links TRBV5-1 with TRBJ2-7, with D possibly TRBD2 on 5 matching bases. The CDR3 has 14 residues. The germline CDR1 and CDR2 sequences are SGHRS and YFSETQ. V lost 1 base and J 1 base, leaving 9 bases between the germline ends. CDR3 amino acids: CASSLRTLSYEQYF. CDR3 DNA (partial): TGCGCCAGCAGCTTGAGGACTCTGTCCTACGAG.

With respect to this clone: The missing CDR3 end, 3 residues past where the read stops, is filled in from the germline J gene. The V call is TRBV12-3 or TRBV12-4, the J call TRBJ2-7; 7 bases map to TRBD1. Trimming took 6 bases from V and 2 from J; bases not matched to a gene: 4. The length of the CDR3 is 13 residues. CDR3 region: CASRHRGAYEQYF. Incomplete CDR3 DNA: TGTGCCAGCAGACACAGGGGCGCCTACGAG.

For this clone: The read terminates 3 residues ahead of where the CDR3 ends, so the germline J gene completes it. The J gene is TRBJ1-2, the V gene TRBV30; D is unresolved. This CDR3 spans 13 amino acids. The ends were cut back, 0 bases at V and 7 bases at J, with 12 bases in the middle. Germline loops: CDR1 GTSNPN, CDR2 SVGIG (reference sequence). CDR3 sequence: CAWSVLGSGGYTF. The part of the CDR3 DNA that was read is TGTGCCTGGAGTGTACTTGGTTCCGGTGGC.

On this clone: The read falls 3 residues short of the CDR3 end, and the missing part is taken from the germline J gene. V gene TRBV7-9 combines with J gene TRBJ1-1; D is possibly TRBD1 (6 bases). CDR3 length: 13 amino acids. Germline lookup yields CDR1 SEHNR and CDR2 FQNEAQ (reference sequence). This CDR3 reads CATEPGGAFKAFF. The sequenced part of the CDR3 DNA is TGTGCCACCGAGCCGGGGGGCGCTTTTAAA.

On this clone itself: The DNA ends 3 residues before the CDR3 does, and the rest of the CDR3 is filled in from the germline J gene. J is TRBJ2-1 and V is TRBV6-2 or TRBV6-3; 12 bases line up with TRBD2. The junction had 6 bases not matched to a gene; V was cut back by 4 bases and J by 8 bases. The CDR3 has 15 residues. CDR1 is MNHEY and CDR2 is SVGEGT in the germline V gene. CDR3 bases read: TGTGCCAGCAGTTTGTCTAGCGGGGGGGCCGATGAG. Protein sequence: CASSLSSGGADE. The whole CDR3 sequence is CASSLSSGGADEQFF.

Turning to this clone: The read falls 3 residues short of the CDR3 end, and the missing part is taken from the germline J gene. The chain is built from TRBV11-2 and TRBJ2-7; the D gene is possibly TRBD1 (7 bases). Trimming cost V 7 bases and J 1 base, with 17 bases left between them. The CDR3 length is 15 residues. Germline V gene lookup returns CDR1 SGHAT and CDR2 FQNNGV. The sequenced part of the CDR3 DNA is TGTGCCAGCACGATAAGCAGGGGGGCGTCCTACGAG. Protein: CASTISRGASYE. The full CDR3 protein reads CASTISRGASYEQYF.

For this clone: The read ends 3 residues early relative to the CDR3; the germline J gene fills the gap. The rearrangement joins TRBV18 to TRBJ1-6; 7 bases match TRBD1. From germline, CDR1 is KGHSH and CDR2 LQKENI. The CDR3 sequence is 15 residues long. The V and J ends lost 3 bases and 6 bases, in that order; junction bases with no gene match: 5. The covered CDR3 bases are TGTGCCAGCTCACCCCGGGCAGGGGGTAATTCACCC. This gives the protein CASSPRAGGNSP. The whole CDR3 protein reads CASSPRAGGNSPLHF.

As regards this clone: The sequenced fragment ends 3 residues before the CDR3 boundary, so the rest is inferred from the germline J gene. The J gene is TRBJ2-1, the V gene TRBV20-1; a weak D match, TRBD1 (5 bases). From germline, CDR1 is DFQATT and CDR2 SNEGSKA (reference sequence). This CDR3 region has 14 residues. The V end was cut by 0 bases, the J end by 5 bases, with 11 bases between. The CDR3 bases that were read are TGCAGTGCTAGAGACTCGGCAGGGAACAATGAG. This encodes CSARDSAGNNE. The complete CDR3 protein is CSARDSAGNNEQFF.

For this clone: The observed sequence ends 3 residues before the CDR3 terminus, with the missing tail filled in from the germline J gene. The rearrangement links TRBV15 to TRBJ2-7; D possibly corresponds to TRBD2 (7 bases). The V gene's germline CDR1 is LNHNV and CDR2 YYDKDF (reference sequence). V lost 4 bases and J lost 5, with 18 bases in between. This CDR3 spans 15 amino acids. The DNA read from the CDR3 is TGTGCCACCAGCATAGAGAGGGGGGGAGCTGACGAG. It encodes CATSIERGGADE. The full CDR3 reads CATSIERGGADEQYF. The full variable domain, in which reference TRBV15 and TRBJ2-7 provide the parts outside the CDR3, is DAMVIQNPRYQVTQFGKPVTLSCSQTLNHNVMYWYQQKSSQAPKLLFHYYDKDFNNEADTPDNFQSRRPNTSFCFLDIRSPGLGDTAMYLCATSIERGGADEQYFGPGTRLTVT.

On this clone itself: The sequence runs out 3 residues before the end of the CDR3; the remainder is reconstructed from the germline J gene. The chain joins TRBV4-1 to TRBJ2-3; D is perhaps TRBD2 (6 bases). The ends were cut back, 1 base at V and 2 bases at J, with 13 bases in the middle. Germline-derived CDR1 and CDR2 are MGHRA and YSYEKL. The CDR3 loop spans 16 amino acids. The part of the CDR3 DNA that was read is TGCGCCAGCAGCCAAGTGCTGGCGGGAACCACAGATACG. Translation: CASSQVLAGTTDT. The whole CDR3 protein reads CASSQVLAGTTDTQYF.

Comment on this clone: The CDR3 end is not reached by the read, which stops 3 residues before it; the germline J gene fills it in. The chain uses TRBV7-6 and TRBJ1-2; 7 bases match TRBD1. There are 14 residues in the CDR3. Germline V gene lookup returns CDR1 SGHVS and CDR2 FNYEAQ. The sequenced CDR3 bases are TGTGCCAGCAGCATAGGGGGCGGGGACTACGAC. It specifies CASSIGGGDYD. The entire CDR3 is CASSIGGGDYDYTF.

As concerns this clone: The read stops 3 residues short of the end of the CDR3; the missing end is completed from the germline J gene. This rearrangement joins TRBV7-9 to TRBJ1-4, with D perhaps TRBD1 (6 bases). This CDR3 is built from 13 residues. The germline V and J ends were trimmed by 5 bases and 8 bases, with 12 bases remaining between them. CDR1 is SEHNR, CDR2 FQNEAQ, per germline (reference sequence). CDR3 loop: CASSPRGEEKLFF. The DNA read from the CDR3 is TGTGCCAGCAGCCCCAGGGGAGAAGAAAAA.

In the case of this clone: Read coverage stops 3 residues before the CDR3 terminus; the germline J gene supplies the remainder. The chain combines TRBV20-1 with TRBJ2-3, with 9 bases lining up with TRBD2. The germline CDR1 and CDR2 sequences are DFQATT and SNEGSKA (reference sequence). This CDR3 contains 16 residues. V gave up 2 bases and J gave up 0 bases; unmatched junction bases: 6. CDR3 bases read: TGCAGTGCTAGAAGCGGTAGCGGGGGTAGCACAGATACG. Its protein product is CSARSGSGGSTDT. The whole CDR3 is CSARSGSGGSTDTQYF.

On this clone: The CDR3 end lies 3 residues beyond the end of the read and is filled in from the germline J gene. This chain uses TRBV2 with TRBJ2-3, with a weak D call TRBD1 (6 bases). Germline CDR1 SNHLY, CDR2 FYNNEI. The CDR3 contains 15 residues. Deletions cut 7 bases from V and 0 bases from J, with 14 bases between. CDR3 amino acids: CASKAGGQSTDTQYF. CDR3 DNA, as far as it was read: TGTGCCAGCAAAGCTGGAGGACAGAGCACAGATACG.

Incomplete CDR3 DNA: TGTGCCATCAGTGAGAAGGAGCGGGGGGATTCCTACGAG. It specifies CAISEKERGDSYE. The whole CDR3 protein reads CAISEKERGDSYEQYF. This chain connects TRBV10-3 to TRBJ2-7; TRBD2 matches 9 bases. The read is 3 residues too short to cover the CDR3 end, so that end is filled in from the germline J gene. The CDR3 spans 16 residues. Germline V gene lookup returns CDR1 ENHRY and CDR2 SYGVKD. Losses at the gene ends were 2 bases for V and 1 base for J; bases not matched to a gene: 6.

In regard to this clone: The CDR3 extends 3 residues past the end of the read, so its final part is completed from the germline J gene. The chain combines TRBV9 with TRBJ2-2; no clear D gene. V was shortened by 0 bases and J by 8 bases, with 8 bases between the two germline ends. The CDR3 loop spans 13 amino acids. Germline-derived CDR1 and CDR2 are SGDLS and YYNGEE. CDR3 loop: CASSVGSNGELFF. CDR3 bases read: TGTGCCAGCAGCGTAGGATCTAATGGGGAG.

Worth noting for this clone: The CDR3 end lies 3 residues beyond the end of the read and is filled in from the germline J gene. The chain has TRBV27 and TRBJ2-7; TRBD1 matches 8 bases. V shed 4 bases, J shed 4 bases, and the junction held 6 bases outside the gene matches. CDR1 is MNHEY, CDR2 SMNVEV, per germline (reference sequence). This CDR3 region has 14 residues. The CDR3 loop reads CASSSRQGIYEQYF. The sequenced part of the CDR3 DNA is TGTGCCAGCAGTTCCCGACAGGGGATATACGAG.

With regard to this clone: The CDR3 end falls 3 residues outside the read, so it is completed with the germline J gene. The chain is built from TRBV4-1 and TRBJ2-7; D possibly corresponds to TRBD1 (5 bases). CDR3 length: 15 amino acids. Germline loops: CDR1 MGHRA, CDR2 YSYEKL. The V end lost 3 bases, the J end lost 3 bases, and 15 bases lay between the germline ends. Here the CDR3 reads CASSHAAGPNYEQYF. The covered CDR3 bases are TGCGCCAGCAGCCACGCGGCAGGGCCAAACTACGAG.

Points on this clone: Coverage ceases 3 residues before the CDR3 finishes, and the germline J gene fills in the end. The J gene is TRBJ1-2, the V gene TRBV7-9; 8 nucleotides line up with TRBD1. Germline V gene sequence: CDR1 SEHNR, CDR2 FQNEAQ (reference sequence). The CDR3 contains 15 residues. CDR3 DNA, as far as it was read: TGTGCCAGCAGCGCAAGACAGGGGATGCCCTACGAC. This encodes CASSARQGMPYD. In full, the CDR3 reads CASSARQGMPYDYTF.

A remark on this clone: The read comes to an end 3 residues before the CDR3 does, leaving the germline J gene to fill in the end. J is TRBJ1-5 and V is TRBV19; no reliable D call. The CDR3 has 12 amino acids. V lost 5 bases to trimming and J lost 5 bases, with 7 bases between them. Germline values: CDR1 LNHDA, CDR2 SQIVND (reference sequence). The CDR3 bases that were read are TGTGCCAGTAGTCCCCCCGATCAGCCC. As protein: CASSPPDQP. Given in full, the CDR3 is CASSPPDQPQHF. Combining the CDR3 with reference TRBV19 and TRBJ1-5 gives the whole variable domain DGGITQSPKYLFRKEGQNVTLSCEQNLNHDAMYWYRQDPGQGLRLIYYSQIVNDFQKGDIAEGYSVSREKKESFPLTVTSAQKNPTAFYLCASSPPDQPQHFGDGTRLSIL.